This record concerns one T cell receptor (beta chain) sequence. Its cognate antigen is unknown. Every isolated RNA sample was fully reverse transcribed, so sequencing captured expressed TCRB transcripts. Only in-frame clones appear in the TCRdb table, and some are missing; sequencing was by immunoSEQ multiplex PCR. The profile shows around 250,000 clones, less than 15% of them singletons. This CDR3 has 13 residues. Germline V gives CDR1 SGHAT, CDR2 FQNNGV. Based on CD45RO/CCR7/CD25/CD127/CD95/CD27, CD4+ regulatory, stem cell-like memory, naive and central memory cells were sorted. Post-sort purity exceeded 95% for all sorted populations. This specimen comes from a study of beta chain features in type 1 diabetes. Across the whole study: Sorted cells from all samples, numbering almost 110 million, were examined.

Broader study findings: Patients with type 1 diabetes showed fewer VDJ junction insertions and more deletions.

The sequenced sample consisted of naive CD4+ T cells from blood. The rearrangement joins TRBV11-2 to TRBJ2-5, with no clear D. With the DNA end fitting TRBJ2-7 better, the J assignment may be wrong. This receptor was obtained from a woman aged 40 to 55 in good health. The CDR3 DNA sequence: TGTGCCAGCAGCCCATCCTGGGGCTACGAGCAGTACTTC. Amino acid sequence: CASSPSWGYEQYF.